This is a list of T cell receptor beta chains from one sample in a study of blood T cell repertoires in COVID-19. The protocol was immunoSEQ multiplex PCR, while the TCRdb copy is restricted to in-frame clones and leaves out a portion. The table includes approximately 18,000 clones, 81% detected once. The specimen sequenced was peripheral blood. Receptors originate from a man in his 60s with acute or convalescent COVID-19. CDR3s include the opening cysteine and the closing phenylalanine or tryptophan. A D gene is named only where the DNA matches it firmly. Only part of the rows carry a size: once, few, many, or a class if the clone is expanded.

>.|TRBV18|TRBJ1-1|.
TGTGCCAGCTCACCAGTGGCGGGGACGACTGAAGCTTTCTTT
CASSPVAGTTEAFF
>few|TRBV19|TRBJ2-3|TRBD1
TGTGCCAGTAGTACGACCGGGACAGGATCTACGCAGTATTTT
CASSTTGTGSTQYF
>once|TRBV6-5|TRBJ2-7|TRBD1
TGTGCCAGCAGTACCGCGGGGACAGGGCCGAGGGAGCAGTACTTC
CASSTAGTGPREQYF
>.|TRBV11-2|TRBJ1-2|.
TGTGCCAGCAGCCTTACCCCGGGACTCGTGTATGGCTACACCTTC
CASSLTPGLVYGYTF
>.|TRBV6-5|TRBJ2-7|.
TGTGCCAGCAAATCTGAGGCGGGGCCCTACGAGCAGTACTTC
CASKSEAGPYEQYF
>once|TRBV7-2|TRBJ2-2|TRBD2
TGTGCCAGCAGCTTAACTAGCGGGGGAAGCACCGGGGAGCTGTTTTTT
CASSLTSGGSTGELFF
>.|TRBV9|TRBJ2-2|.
TGTGCCAGCAGCCCTGGATCGGGGGTCAGGATCGGGGAGCTGTTTTTT
CASSPGSGVRIGELFF
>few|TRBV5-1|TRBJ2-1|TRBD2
TGCGCCAGCAGCTTGGTTGAGAGCGGGGGGGCCAATGAGCAGTTCTTC
CASSLVESGGANEQFF
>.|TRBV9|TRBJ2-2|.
TGTGCCAGCAGCGTAGGGCAGGACACCGGGGAGCTGTTTTTT
CASSVGQDTGELFF
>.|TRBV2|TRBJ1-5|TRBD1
TGTGCCAGCAGGGACAGGGAAATGGAGCCCCAGCATTTT
CASRDREMEPQHF
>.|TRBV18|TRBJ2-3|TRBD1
TGTGCCAGCTCCCGGGACAGACTCACAGATACGCAGTATTTT
CASSRDRLTDTQYF
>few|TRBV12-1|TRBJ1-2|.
TGTGCCAGCAGCTTTGCTGAAGGGGGCGCAATAGAAGGCTACACCTTC
CASSFAEGGAIEGYTF
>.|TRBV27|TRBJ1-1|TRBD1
TGTGCCAGCAGTCCTCCGGGACAGGGGGAAGCTTTCTTT
CASSPPGQGEAFF
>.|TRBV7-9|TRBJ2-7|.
TGTGCCAGCAGCTCCACAGCCACCTCCTACGAGCAGTACTTC
CASSSTATSYEQYF
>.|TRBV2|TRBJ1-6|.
TGTGCCAGCACGCAGGACAGCCTTTTTTATAATTCACCCCTCCACTTT
CASTQDSLFYNSPLHF
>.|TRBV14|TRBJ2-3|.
TGTGCCAGCAGCCAAGTAGGCAGGCGGGCAGATACGCAGTATTTT
CASSQVGRRADTQYF
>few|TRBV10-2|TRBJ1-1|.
TGCGCCAGCAGTGGTTCGCGCACTGAAGCTTTCTTT
CASSGSRTEAFF
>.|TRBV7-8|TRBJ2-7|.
TGTGCCAGCAGCTATGGCGGGAAGCGGGAGCAGTACTTC
CASSYGGKREQYF
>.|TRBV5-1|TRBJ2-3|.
TGCGCCAGCAGCCAGGGGGGAACCCTTACAGATACGCAGTATTTT
CASSQGGTLTDTQYF
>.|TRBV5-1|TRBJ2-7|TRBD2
TGCGCCAGCAGCGGCGGGACTAGCGGATACGAGCAGTACTTC
CASSGGTSGYEQYF
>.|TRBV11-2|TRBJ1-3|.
TGTGCCAGCAGCATCAGGGAATCGGGCTCTGGAAACACCATATATTTT
CASSIRESGSGNTIYF
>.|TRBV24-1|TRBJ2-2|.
TGTGCCACCAGTGATTGGAACAGTAACACCGGGGAGCTGTTTTTT
CATSDWNSNTGELFF
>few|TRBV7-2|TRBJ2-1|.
TGTGCCAGCAGCTTACTTCCTACCTACAATGAGCAGTTCTTC
CASSLLPTYNEQFF
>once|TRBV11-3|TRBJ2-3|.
TGTGCCAGCAGCGGACAAGGAACAGATACGCAGTATTTT
CASSGQGTDTQYF
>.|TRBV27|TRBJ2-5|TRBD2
TGTGCCAGCAGTTTACTCAGCGGGGGACAAGAGACCCAGTACTTC
CASSLLSGGQETQYF
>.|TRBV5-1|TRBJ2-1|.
TGCGCCAGCAGCTTGGGGACTGTGGGGAATGAGCAGTTCTTC
CASSLGTVGNEQFF
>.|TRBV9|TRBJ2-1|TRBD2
TGTGCCAGCAGCGTAGCGGCTAGCGGTAATGAGCAGTTCTTC
CASSVAASGNEQFF
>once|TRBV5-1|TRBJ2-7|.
TGCGCCAGCAACCCGGCAGGGGCGAACGAGCAGTACTTC
CASNPAGANEQYF
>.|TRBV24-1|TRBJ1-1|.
TGTGCCACCAGTGATGGGGGCATAGGGACGAATGAAGCTTTCTTT
CATSDGGIGTNEAFF
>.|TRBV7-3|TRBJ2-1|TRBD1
TGTGCCAGCAGCTTAGAGGGCGACAGGGCGGCCTACAATGAGCAGTTCTTC
CASSLEGDRAAYNEQFF
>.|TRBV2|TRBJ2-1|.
TGTGCCTCCCAAGGGGTGGACGGCAATGAGCAGTTCTTC
CASQGVDGNEQFF
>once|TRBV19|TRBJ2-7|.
TGTGCCAGTAGTTCAATGAACGGGTACGAGCAGTACTTC
CASSSMNGYEQYF
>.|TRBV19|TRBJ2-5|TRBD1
TGTGCCAGTAGGGAGACAGGGGAAGCAGAGACCCAGTACTTC
CASRETGEAETQYF
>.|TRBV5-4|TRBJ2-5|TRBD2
TGTGCCAGCAGGGATAGCGGGAGGGAGACCCAGTACTTC
CASRDSGRETQYF
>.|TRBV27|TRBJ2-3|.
TGTGCCAGCAGAAGCGGATACGGCACAGATACGCAGTATTTT
CASRSGYGTDTQYF
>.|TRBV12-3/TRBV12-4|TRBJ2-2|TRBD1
TGTGCCAGCAGAAAACAGGGGCCCGGGGAGCTGTTTTTT
CASRKQGPGELFF
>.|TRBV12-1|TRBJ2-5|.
TGTGCCAGCAACGGAACAGGGATTCAAGAGACCCAGTACTTC
CASNGTGIQETQYF
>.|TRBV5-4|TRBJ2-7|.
TGTGCCAGCAGCTTGGCTACAGGGTCCGAGCAGTACTTC
CASSLATGSEQYF
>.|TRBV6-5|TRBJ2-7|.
TGTGCCAGCAGTAGGTCCGTCAAGGGGAACGAGCAGTACTTC
CASSRSVKGNEQYF
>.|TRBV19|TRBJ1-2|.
TGTGCCAGTAGTCACCTCGGACAGTTCTATGGCTACACCTTC
CASSHLGQFYGYTF
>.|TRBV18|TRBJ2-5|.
TGTGCCAGCTCACCGGGGCAGACCCAAGAGACCCAGTACTTC
CASSPGQTQETQYF
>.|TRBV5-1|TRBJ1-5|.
TGCGCCAGCAGCTTGGGAGGAATTTCCCAGCCCCAGCATTTT
CASSLGGISQPQHF
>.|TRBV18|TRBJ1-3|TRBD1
TGTGCCAGCTCACGACAGGGGGTCGACACCATATATTTT
CASSRQGVDTIYF
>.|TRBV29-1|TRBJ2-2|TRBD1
TGCAGCGCAAGACAGGGGACCGGGGAGCTGTTTTTT
CSARQGTGELFF
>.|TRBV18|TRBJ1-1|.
TGTGCCAGCTCACCACCGGGGGCAGGGGTTAGAACTGAAGCTTTCTTT
CASSPPGAGVRTEAFF
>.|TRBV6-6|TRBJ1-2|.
TGTGCCAGCAGTTCTGACAGGCCCTATGGCTACACCTTC
CASSSDRPYGYTF
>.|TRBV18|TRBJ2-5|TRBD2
TGTGCCAGCTCAGCACAAGCTTCAACTAGCGGGGAAGAGACCCAGTACTTC
CASSAQASTSGEETQYF
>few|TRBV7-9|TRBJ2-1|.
TGTGCCAGCAGCTCTGAGGGCGTCAATGAGCAGTTCTTC
CASSSEGVNEQFF
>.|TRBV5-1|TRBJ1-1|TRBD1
TGCGCCAGCAGCATGGACAGGGACACTGAAGCTTTCTTT
CASSMDRDTEAFF
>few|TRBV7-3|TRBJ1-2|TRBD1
TGTGCCAGCAGCGCCGACAGGGGCTTTGCGGGCTACACCTTC
CASSADRGFAGYTF